The 17 T cell receptor beta chains below were found in one sample sequenced in a study of cytotoxic CD8 clonotypes in ibrutinib-treated CLL. Method: immunoSEQ multiplex PCR; TCRdb's copy keeps in-frame clones and lacks some. The data show over 250,000 clones, roughly three quarters seen once. The input for sequencing was PBMCs, taken at disease progression, from a patient treated with ibrutinib. All receptors derive from a human donor with chronic lymphocytic leukemia.

The J gene is TRBJ2-1, the V gene TRBV19; 11 bases are a match to TRBD2. Trimming removed 1 base from V and 10 bases from J; junction bases left unmatched: 12. The CDR3 consists of 17 residues. Germline V gene data show CDR1 as LNHDA and CDR2 as SQIVND (reference sequence). The CDR3 DNA reads TGTGCCAGTAGTATAGTCGATTGGGCTAGCGGGGGGCCGGAGCAGTTCTTC. Translation: CASSIVDWASGGPEQFF.

The chain couples TRBV27 to TRBJ1-6, with 9 bases that match TRBD1. Germline CDR1 MNHEY, CDR2 SMNVEV (reference sequence). V shed 8 bases, J shed 9 bases, and the junction held 8 bases outside the gene matches. This CDR3 spans 14 amino acids. The CDR3 spells CASRPGQGASPLHF. The CDR3 DNA follows: TGTGCCAGCCGGCCGGGACAGGGAGCTTCACCCCTCCACTTT.

The chain couples TRBV7-8 to TRBJ2-5; D ambiguous. Between the trimmed V and J ends, which lost 5 bases and 5 bases, there was a span of 12 bases. The CDR3 contains 13 residues. The germline CDR1 and CDR2 sequences are SGHVS and FQNEAQ. The CDR3 DNA follows: TGTGCCAGCAGCCATCGGACGAGGGAGACCCAGTACTTC. The encoded protein is CASSHRTRETQYF.

The CDR3 protein is CATGGIPSKNTEAFF. The CDR3 nucleotides are TGTGCCACCGGGGGTATTCCTAGCAAGAACACTGAAGCTTTCTTT. The gene calls are TRBV15 and TRBJ1-1, with a tentative D call TRBD1 (5 bases). The V end was cut by 8 bases, the J end by 1 base, with 17 bases between. CDR3 length: 15 residues. CDR1 is LNHNV and CDR2 is YYDKDF in the germline V gene (reference sequence).

The rearrangement uses TRBV7-2 and TRBJ2-3; a possible D gene is TRBD2 (5 bases). The CDR3 loop spans 14 amino acids. Germline loops: CDR1 SGHTA, CDR2 FQGNSA. V gave up 5 bases and J gave up 0 bases, with 9 bases separating them. Written as DNA, the CDR3 is TGTGCCAGCAGCCCGAGCGGTAGCACAGATACGCAGTATTTT. Its translation: CASSPSGSTDTQYF.

The CDR3 reads CASSLYWGRGNTIYF. CDR3 sequence (DNA): TGTGCCAGCAGTTTGTACTGGGGCAGGGGAAACACCATATATTTT. The V call is TRBV27, the J call TRBJ1-3, with D tentatively TRBD1 (5 bases). This CDR3 comprises 15 residues. Germline values: CDR1 MNHEY, CDR2 SMNVEV (reference sequence). Trimming took off 3 bases at V and 4 bases at J, with 13 bases between the two ends.

The V gene is TRBV28, the J gene TRBJ1-1; a possible D gene is TRBD1 (6 bases). This CDR3 spans 13 amino acids. Trimming removed 10 bases at V and 1 base at J, with 13 bases between. Looked up from germline, CDR1 is MDHEN and CDR2 is SYDVKM. The CDR3 coding sequence is TGTGCCACCTCGGGACAAGCGAACACTGAAGCTTTCTTT. Its protein product is CATSGQANTEAFF.

The gene calls are TRBV5-1 and TRBJ2-7, with D tentatively TRBD1 or TRBD2 (5 bases each). Germline V CDR1 and CDR2: SGHRS, YFSETQ. The CDR3 consists of 15 residues. With 0 bases removed from V and 5 bases from J, the gap between germline ends came to 15 bases. The CDR3 region is CASSLGGPGTHEQYF. In DNA, the CDR3 is TGCGCCAGCAGCTTGGGGGGTCCAGGGACCCACGAGCAGTACTTC.

A single count supports this clone. This chain joins TRBV28 and TRBJ2-3; the match to TRBD2 covers 10 bases. The CDR3 sequence is 15 residues long. J gave up 1 base and V 7 bases, and 5 bases lay outside the gene matches. The germline V gene has CDR1 MDHEN and CDR2 SYDVKM. CDR3 sequence reads: CASTTGTSGTDTQYF. In DNA, the CDR3 is TGTGCCAGCACCACTGGGACTAGCGGCACAGATACGCAGTATTTT.

This clone was counted only a few times. The rearrangement links TRBV6-6 to TRBJ1-4; D is unclear. Trimming took 4 bases from V and 6 from J, leaving 3 bases between them. The CDR3 has 11 residues. CDR1 is MNHNY, CDR2 SVGAGI, per germline (reference sequence). The CDR3 here is CASSWYEKLFF. The CDR3 bases are TGTGCCAGCAGTTGGTATGAAAAACTGTTTTTT.

The CDR3 DNA reads TGCGCCAGCAGTGATGGCAGGGGGCATGAGCAGTTCTTC. Translated: CASSDGRGHEQFF. The chain carries TRBV10-1 and TRBJ2-1; 8 bases line up with TRBD1. V was clipped by 3 bases and J by 8 bases; unmatched bases: 3. The CDR3 length is 13 residues. Germline lookup yields CDR1 WNHNN and CDR2 SYGVQD (reference sequence).

The sample holds a few counts of this clone. The chain uses TRBV4-1 and TRBJ2-7; 7 bases line up with TRBD1. The CDR3 runs 13 residues. Germline CDR1 is MGHRA and CDR2 is YSYEKL. With V trimmed by 5 bases and J by 6 bases, 7 bases remained unmatched. The DNA for the CDR3 is TGCGCCAGCAGCATCGAGACAGGGTTCGAGCAGTACTTC. This translates into CASSIETGFEQYF.

The V call is TRBV5-8, the J call TRBJ2-7; 10 nucleotides align to TRBD1. The germline V gene encodes CDR1 SGHTS and CDR2 YDEGEE. The V segment lost 4 bases and the J segment 5 bases; nucleotides outside the gene matches: 6. The CDR3 totals 14 residues. The CDR3 sequence is CASSRTGTGDEQYF. The DNA for the CDR3 is TGTGCCAGCAGCCGAACCGGGACAGGGGACGAGCAGTACTTC.

This sequence joins TRBV7-3 and TRBJ2-3, with 13 nucleotides matching TRBD2. V was pared by 3 bases and J by 4 bases, with 4 bases of the junction left unmatched. CDR3 length equals 16 residues. Per the germline V gene, CDR1 is SGHTA and CDR2 is FQGTGA. The CDR3 bases are TGTGCCAGCAGCTTCACTAGCGGGGGGGCGTCAGATACGCAGTATTTT. As protein: CASSFTSGGASDTQYF.

The V and J genes are TRBV4-1 and TRBJ2-4; TRBD2 matches 13 bases. The CDR3 length is 15 residues. Per germline, CDR1 MGHRA and CDR2 YSYEKL. V shed 4 bases and J 12 bases; nucleotides not matched to a gene: 9. CDR3: CASSLRTSGSTAQYF. The CDR3 region has the DNA TGCGCCAGCAGCCTTAGGACTAGCGGGAGCACAGCTCAGTACTTC.

The CDR3 sequence is CASSLGRSPLHF. CDR3 nucleotide sequence: TGTGCCAGCAGCTTAGGCCGGTCACCCCTCCACTTT. The genes are TRBV11-2 and TRBJ1-6; D gene ambiguous. The CDR3 spans 12 residues. CDR1 is SGHAT, CDR2 FQNNGV, per germline. V was trimmed by 1 base and J by 10 bases, leaving 5 bases between them.

This chain links TRBV10-1 with TRBJ1-1; TRBD1 might be the D (5 bases). Per germline, CDR1 WNHNN and CDR2 SYGVQD (reference sequence). Trimming shortened V by 7 bases and J by 3 bases, and 6 bases separated the two germline ends. This CDR3 has 11 residues. CDR3 coding DNA: TGCGCCAGCAAGGGGTACACTGAAGCTTTCTTT. This translates into CASKGYTEAFF.